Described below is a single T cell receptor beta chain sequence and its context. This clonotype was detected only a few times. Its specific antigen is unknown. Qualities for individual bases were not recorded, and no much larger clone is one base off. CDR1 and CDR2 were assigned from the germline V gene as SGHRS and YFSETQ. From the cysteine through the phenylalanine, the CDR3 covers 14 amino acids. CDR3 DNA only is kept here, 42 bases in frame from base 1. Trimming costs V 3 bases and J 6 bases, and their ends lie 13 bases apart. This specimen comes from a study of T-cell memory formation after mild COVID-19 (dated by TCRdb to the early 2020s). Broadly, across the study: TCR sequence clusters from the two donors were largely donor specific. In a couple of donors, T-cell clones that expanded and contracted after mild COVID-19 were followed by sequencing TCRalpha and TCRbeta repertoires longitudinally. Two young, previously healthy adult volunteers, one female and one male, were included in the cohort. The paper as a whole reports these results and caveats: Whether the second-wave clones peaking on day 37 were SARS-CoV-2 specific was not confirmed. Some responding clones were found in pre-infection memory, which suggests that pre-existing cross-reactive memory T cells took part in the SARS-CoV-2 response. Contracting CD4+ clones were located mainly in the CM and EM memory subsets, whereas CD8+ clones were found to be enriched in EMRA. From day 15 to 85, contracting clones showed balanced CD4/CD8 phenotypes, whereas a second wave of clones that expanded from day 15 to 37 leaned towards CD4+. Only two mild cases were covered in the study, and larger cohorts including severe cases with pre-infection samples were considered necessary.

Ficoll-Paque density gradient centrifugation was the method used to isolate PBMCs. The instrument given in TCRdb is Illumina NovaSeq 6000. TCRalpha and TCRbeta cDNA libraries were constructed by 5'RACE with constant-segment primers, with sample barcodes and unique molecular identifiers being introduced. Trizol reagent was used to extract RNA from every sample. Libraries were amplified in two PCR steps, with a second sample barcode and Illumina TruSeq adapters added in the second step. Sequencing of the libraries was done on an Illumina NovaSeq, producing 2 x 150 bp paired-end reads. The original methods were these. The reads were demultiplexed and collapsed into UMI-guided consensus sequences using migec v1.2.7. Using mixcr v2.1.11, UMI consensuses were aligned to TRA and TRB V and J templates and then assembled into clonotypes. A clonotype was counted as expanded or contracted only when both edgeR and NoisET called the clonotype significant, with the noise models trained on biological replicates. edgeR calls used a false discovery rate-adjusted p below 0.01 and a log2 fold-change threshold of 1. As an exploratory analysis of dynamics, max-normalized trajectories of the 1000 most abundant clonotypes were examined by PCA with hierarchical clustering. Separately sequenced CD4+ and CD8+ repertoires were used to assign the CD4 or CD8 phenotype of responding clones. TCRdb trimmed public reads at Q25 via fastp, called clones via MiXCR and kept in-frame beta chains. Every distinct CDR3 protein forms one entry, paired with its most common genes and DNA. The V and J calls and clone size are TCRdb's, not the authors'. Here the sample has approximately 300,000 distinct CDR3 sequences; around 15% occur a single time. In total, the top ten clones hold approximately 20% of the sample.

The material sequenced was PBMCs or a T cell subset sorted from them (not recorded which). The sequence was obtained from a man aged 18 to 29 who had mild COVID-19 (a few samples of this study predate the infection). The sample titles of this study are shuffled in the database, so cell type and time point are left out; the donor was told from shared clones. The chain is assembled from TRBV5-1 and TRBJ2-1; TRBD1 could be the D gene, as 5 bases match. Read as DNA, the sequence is TGCGCCAGCAGCTCGACAGATTATCGCAATGAGCAGTTCTTC. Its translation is CASSSTDYRNEQFF.